The 23 T cell receptor beta chains below all came from one sample that was sequenced in a study of blood T cell repertoires in COVID-19. Produced via immunoSEQ multiplex PCR; TCRdb's table is partial and in-frame only. Of 83,000 or so clones listed, more than 75% are singletons. Material: peripheral blood. Source of these receptors: a human donor in a cohort sampled during active COVID-19.

V usage is TRBV7-2 and J usage is TRBJ2-3, with 10 bases that match TRBD2. This CDR3 region has 15 residues. Looked up from germline, CDR1 is SGHTA and CDR2 is FQGNSA. Losses at the gene ends were 6 bases for V and 7 bases for J; bases not matched to a gene: 10. CDR3 bases: TGTGCCAGCAGTCCGGCGAGCGGGGGGGGTTATACGCAGTATTTT. The encoded protein is CASSPASGGGYTQYF.

This clone occurred a few times. The gene calls are TRBV2 and TRBJ2-1; maybe TRBD2 (5 bases). There are 14 residues in the CDR3. The germline CDR1 and CDR2 sequences are SNHLY and FYNNEI. V lost 8 bases and J 2 bases, leaving 13 bases between the germline ends. The CDR3 sequence: CASGRSGAYNEQFF. CDR3 nucleotides: TGTGCCAGCGGAAGATCCGGGGCCTACAATGAGCAGTTCTTC. Using reference TRBV2 and TRBJ2-1 for the parts outside the CDR3, the full variable domain is EPEVTQTPSHQVTQMGQEVILRCVPISNHLYFYWYRQILGQKVEFLVSFYNNEISEKSEIFDDQFSVERPDGSNFTLKIRSTKLEDSAMYFCASGRSGAYNEQFFGPGTRLTVL.

This rearrangement joins TRBV7-2 to TRBJ1-4, with 7 bases that match TRBD1. CDR3 length equals 16 residues. J lost 0 bases, V lost 3 bases, and 4 bases had no gene match. Germline CDR1 and CDR2: SGHTA and FQGNSA. CDR3: CASSFRQGATNEKLFF. CDR3 in DNA: TGTGCCAGCAGCTTTAGACAGGGCGCAACTAATGAAAAACTGTTTTTT.

CDR3: CASSSQQGTGAYGYTF. CDR3 bases: TGCGCCAGCAGCTCCCAACAGGGCACAGGGGCCTATGGCTACACCTTC. This sequence joins TRBV5-1 and TRBJ1-2, with 7 bases aligning to TRBD1. There are 16 residues in the CDR3. The ends lost 3 bases at V and 4 bases at J; junction bases unmatched: 12. CDR1 and CDR2 (germline): SGHRS, YFSETQ.

The chain is built from TRBV7-3 and TRBJ1-1; TRBD1 matches at 8 bases. J was trimmed by 5 bases and V by 3 bases; bases with no gene match: 11. Germline assignment: CDR1 SGHTA and CDR2 FQGTGA. The CDR3 covers 16 residues. The CDR3 DNA follows: TGTGCCAGCAGCTTTAGGCAGGGGGCCGGTAGGACTGAAGCTTTCTTT. Amino acid sequence: CASSFRQGAGRTEAFF.

The V call is TRBV6-6, the J call TRBJ2-6; D gene unclear. The CDR3 runs 15 residues. The germline V gene has CDR1 MNHNY and CDR2 SVGAGI (reference sequence). Deletions cut 2 bases from V and 0 bases from J, with 5 bases between. The CDR3 region has the DNA TGTGCCAGCAGTTACGGAGACTCTGGGGCCAACGTCCTGACTTTC. It encodes CASSYGDSGANVLTF.

V usage is TRBV15 and J usage is TRBJ2-1; 8 bases agree with TRBD2. Trimming cost V 3 bases and J 3 bases; bases outside gene matches: 7. This CDR3 contains 16 residues. Per germline, CDR1 LNHNV and CDR2 YYDKDF (reference sequence). CDR3 in DNA: TGTGCCACCAGCAGTCTCGGGGGGGTCTACTACAATGAGCAGTTCTTC. This codes for CATSSLGGVYYNEQFF.

This chain joins TRBV3-1 (or the pseudogene TRBV3-2) and TRBJ1-1; D is perhaps TRBD1 (6 bases). V shed 0 bases and J shed 7 bases, with 18 bases lying between them. The CDR3 sequence is 16 residues long. Looked up from germline, CDR1 is LGHDT and CDR2 is YNNKEL (reference sequence). The chain's CDR3 is CASSQDRGARFFEAFF. CDR3 nucleotides: TGTGCCAGCAGCCAAGATCGGGGGGCGAGGTTTTTTGAAGCTTTCTTT.

The table lists this clone with a few counts. The chain uses TRBV19 and TRBJ2-1; D may be TRBD1 (6 bases). This CDR3 has 14 amino acids. Germline CDR1 LNHDA, CDR2 SQIVND (reference sequence). With 6 bases removed from V and 7 bases from J, the gap between germline ends came to 16 bases. The CDR3 loop reads CASRRQGSRNEQFF. The CDR3 DNA sequence: TGTGCCAGTAGAAGGCAGGGGAGTCGGAATGAGCAGTTCTTC.

This chain uses TRBV18 with TRBJ2-7; 7 bases map to TRBD1. This CDR3 is 16 amino acids long. Germline V CDR1 and CDR2: KGHSH, LQKENI. V gave up 5 bases and J gave up 2 bases; unmatched junction bases: 12. The CDR3 here is CASSGTVRFGTYEQYF. CDR3 bases: TGTGCCAGCTCAGGGACAGTCCGGTTCGGTACCTACGAGCAGTACTTC.

The CDR3 region is CASSRLAGGTGELFF. DNA of the CDR3: TGTGCCAGCAGCAGACTAGCGGGGGGTACCGGGGAGCTGTTTTTT. The V gene is TRBV6-2 or TRBV6-3, the J gene TRBJ2-2; TRBD2 aligns across 13 bases. CDR3 length equals 15 residues. V was clipped by 6 bases and J by 5 bases; unmatched bases: 3. Looked up from germline, CDR1 is MNHEY and CDR2 is SVGEGT.

The chain is built from TRBV9 and TRBJ2-1; D is perhaps TRBD2 (5 bases). The CDR3 consists of 12 residues. Trimming took 1 base from V and 7 from J, leaving 6 bases between them. Germline V lookup: CDR1 SGDLS, CDR2 YYNGEE. The CDR3 nucleotides are TGTGCCAGCAGCGTAAGCGGTAATGAGCAGTTCTTC. Translating gives CASSVSGNEQFF.

V gene TRBV5-1 combines with J gene TRBJ2-7; TRBD2 matches 8 bases. The CDR3 extends over 15 amino acids. The junction had 8 bases not matched to a gene; V was cut back by 4 bases and J by 2 bases. Germline V gene lookup returns CDR1 SGHRS and CDR2 YFSETQ. The CDR3, as DNA: TGCGCCAGCAGCCTAGGTCTCGGGGGGGCCTACGAGCAGTACTTC. Its translation is CASSLGLGGAYEQYF.

The chain joins TRBV29-1 to TRBJ1-5; D is uncertain. This CDR3 is built from 13 residues. CDR1 and CDR2 (germline): SQVTM, ANQGSEA. V lost 5 bases to trimming and J lost 3 bases, with 11 bases between them. Here the CDR3 DNA reads TGCAGCGTTTCCGACAACTTCAATCAGCCCCAGCATTTT. This gives the protein CSVSDNFNQPQHF.

The rearrangement links TRBV2 to TRBJ1-5; possibly TRBD1 for D (5 bases). Germline values: CDR1 SNHLY, CDR2 FYNNEI. CDR3 length equals 12 residues. V gave up 5 bases and J gave up 6 bases, with 8 bases separating them. CDR3 bases: TGTGCCAGCAGTCAGGGATTTCAGCCCCAGCATTTT. It yields the protein CASSQGFQPQHF.

The V gene is TRBV6-1, the J gene TRBJ1-4, with 7 bases identical to TRBD1. The germline V gene has CDR1 MNHNS and CDR2 SASEGT. V shed 2 bases and J 6 bases; nucleotides not matched to a gene: 9. This CDR3 comprises 16 residues. The CDR3 reads CASSERVDRRYEKLFF. In DNA form, the CDR3 reads TGTGCCAGCAGTGAAAGGGTGGACAGGAGGTATGAAAAACTGTTTTTT.

Only one count was recorded for this clone. The chain employs TRBV5-1 and TRBJ2-7, with 8 bases that match TRBD2. With 0 bases clipped from V and 9 bases from J, the junction kept 11 bases outside the gene matches. The germline V gene has CDR1 SGHRS and CDR2 YFSETQ. This CDR3 spans 15 amino acids. The CDR3 reads CASSLVATSATPQYF. CDR3 nucleotides: TGCGCCAGCAGCTTGGTGGCGACTAGCGCGACCCCGCAGTACTTC.

The chain combines TRBV7-8 with TRBJ1-6; TRBD1 aligns across 10 bases. Germline CDR1 is SGHVS and CDR2 is FQNEAQ. V lost 3 bases, J lost 8 bases, and 1 base stayed unmatched. CDR3 length: 14 residues. CDR3 coding DNA: TGTGCCAGCAGCTTGGGACAGGGGCATTCACCCCTCCACTTT. Its protein is CASSLGQGHSPLHF. The full variable domain, in which reference TRBV7-8 and TRBJ1-6 provide the parts outside the CDR3, is GAGVSQSPRYKVAKRGQDVALRCDPISGHVSLFWYQQALGQGPEFLTYFQNEAQLDKSGLPSDRFFAERPEGSVSTLKIQRTQQEDSAVYLCASSLGQGHSPLHFGNGTRLTVT.

The chain uses TRBV5-1 and TRBJ2-3; D may be TRBD1 (6 bases). V gave up 5 bases and J gave up 0 bases, with 10 bases separating them. CDR1 and CDR2 (germline): SGHRS, YFSETQ. This CDR3 spans 14 amino acids. DNA of the CDR3: TGCGCCAGCAGGACAGGCCCTAGCACAGATACGCAGTATTTT. Encoded protein: CASRTGPSTDTQYF.

The J gene is TRBJ1-2, the V gene TRBV6-6; D gene unclear. CDR1 and CDR2 (germline): MNHNY, SVGAGI (reference sequence). V shed 4 bases and J shed 7 bases, with 19 bases lying between them. This CDR3 region has 15 residues. CDR3 coding DNA: TGTGCCAGCAGTTTACCGGATGAAGGGAGCCGTGGCTACACCTTC. It yields the protein CASSLPDEGSRGYTF.

This clone was recorded a few times. J is TRBJ2-1 and V is TRBV28, with 9 bases lining up with TRBD1. Germline trimming cut 8 bases from V and 5 bases from J; bases unmatched to any gene: 7. Germline CDR1 and CDR2: MDHEN and SYDVKM. The CDR3 length is 14 residues. This CDR3 is CASLDRGTNNEQFF. As DNA, the CDR3 is TGTGCCAGCCTAGACAGGGGGACGAACAATGAGCAGTTCTTC.

This chain connects TRBV27 to TRBJ2-3, with a weak D call TRBD2 (6 bases). CDR3 length: 14 amino acids. Germline CDR1 is MNHEY and CDR2 is SMNVEV (reference sequence). V was cut by 7 bases and J by 6 bases, with 17 bases left in between. The CDR3 is CASTLGGTTDTQYF. The CDR3 nucleotides are TGTGCCAGCACTCTCGGGGGTACGACGGATACGCAGTATTTT.

This sequence joins TRBV7-9 and TRBJ2-2; the match to TRBD2 covers 8 bases. Germline lookup yields CDR1 SEHNR and CDR2 FQNEAQ (reference sequence). J lost 0 bases, V lost 3 bases, and 3 bases had no gene match. The CDR3 covers 16 residues. In nucleotides, the CDR3 is TGTGCCAGCAGCTTTTTAGCGGGGTCGAACACCGGGGAGCTGTTTTTT. This translates into CASSFLAGSNTGELFF.